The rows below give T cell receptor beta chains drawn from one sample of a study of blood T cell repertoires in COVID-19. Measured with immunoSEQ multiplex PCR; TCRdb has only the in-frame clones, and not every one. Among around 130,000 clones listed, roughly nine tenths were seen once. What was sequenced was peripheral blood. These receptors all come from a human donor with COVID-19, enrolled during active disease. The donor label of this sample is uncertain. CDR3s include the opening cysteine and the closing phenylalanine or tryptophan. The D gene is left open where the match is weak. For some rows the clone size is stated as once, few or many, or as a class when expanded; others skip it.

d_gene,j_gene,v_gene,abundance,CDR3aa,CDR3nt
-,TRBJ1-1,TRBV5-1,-,CASSFQGTNTEAFF,TGCGCCAGCAGCTTCCAGGGTACGAACACTGAAGCTTTCTTT
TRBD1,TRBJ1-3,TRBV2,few,CASSGQGGNTIYF,TGTGCCAGCAGTGGACAGGGGGGAAACACCATATATTTT
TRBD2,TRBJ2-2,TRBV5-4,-,CASSLSSGGNTGELFF,TGTGCCAGCAGCTTAAGTAGCGGGGGGAACACCGGGGAGCTGTTTTTT
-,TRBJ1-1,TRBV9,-,CASSVAGNTEAFF,TGTGCCAGCAGCGTAGCGGGGAACACTGAAGCTTTCTTT
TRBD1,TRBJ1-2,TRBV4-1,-,CASSHTGQGYGYTF,TGCGCCAGCAGCCATACGGGACAGGGTTATGGCTACACCTTC
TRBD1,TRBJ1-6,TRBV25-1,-,CASSSRQGSPRPLHF,TGTGCCAGCAGTTCCCGACAGGGAAGCCCTAGACCCCTCCACTTT
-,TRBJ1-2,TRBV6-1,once,CASSDRNYGYTF,TGTGCCAGCAGTGACAGGAACTATGGCTACACCTTC
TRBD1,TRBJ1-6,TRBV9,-,CASSVTGESPLHF,TGTGCCAGCAGCGTAACAGGGGAATCACCCCTCCACTTT
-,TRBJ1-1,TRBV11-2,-,CASSFQMNTEAFF,TGTGCCAGCAGCTTCCAAATGAACACTGAAGCTTTCTTT
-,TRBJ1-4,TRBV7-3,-,CASSLTGHKREKLFF,TGTGCCAGCAGCTTAACGGGCCACAAGCGGGAAAAACTGTTTTTT
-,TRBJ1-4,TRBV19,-,CASTESGTYPEKLFF,TGTGCCAGTACCGAGTCCGGGACATACCCTGAAAAACTGTTTTTT
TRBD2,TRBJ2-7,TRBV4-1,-,CASSPRRLAGSYEQYF,TGCGCCAGCAGCCCCCGGAGACTAGCGGGGTCCTACGAGCAGTACTTC
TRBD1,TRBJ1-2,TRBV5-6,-,CASSLPHSGQGDYTF,TGTGCCAGCAGCTTGCCTCACTCGGGACAGGGGGACTACACCTTC
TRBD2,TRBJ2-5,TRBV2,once,CASSSMRLAGIQETQYF,TGTGCCAGCAGTTCTATGCGACTAGCGGGGATCCAAGAGACCCAGTACTTC
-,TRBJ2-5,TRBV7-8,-,CASSPLRETQYF,TGTGCCAGCAGCCCTCTACGAGAGACCCAGTACTTC
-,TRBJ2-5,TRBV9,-,CASSEASGTQYF,TGTGCCAGCAGCGAGGCTTCAGGGACCCAGTACTTC
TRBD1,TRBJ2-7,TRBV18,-,CASSSRQGPTYEQYF,TGTGCCAGCTCGTCCAGACAGGGACCAACCTACGAGCAGTACTTC
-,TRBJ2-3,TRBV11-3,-,CASSLVGGPKDTQYF,TGTGCCAGCAGCTTAGTCGGAGGTCCGAAGGATACGCAGTATTTT
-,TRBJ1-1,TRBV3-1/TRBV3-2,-,CASKIQGNTEAFF,TGTGCCAGTAAAATACAGGGCAACACTGAAGCTTTCTTT
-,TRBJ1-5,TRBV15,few,CATSRDNLRGTQPQHF,TGTGCCACCAGCAGAGATAATCTTAGGGGGACTCAGCCCCAGCATTTT
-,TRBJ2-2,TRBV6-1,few,CASSEQGTGELFF,TGTGCCAGCAGTGAGCAGGGGACCGGGGAGCTGTTTTTT
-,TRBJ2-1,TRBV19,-,CASSPSRDGANHEQFF,TGTGCCAGTAGTCCCTCAAGAGACGGAGCTAACCATGAGCAGTTCTTC
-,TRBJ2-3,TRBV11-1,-,CASSDEWATDTDTQYF,TGTGCCAGCAGCGACGAATGGGCGACAGACACAGATACGCAGTATTTT
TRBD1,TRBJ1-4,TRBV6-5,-,CASSRRQGSNEKLFF,TGTGCCAGCAGTAGACGACAGGGGTCTAATGAAAAACTGTTTTTT
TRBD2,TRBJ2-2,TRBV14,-,CASSRTSGLTGELFF,TGTGCCAGCAGCAGGACTAGCGGACTCACCGGGGAGCTGTTTTTT
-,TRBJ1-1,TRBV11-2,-,CASTSWGFTEAFF,TGTGCCAGCACCTCCTGGGGCTTCACTGAAGCTTTCTTT
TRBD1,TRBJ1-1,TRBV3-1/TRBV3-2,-,CASSQRAGTGRTEAFF,TGTGCCAGCAGCCAACGTGCCGGGACAGGGCGAACTGAAGCTTTCTTT
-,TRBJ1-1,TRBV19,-,CASSIQQGTEAFF,TGTGCCAGTAGTATACAACAGGGAACTGAAGCTTTCTTT
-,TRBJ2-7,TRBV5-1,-,CASTLEGRDEQYF,TGCGCCAGCACCCTGGAGGGCCGGGACGAGCAGTACTTC
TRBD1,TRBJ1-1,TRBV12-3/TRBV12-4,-,CASTLGQGSEAFF,TGTGCCAGCACCTTGGGACAGGGGAGTGAAGCTTTCTTT
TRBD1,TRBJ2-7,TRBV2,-,CASSKEGGGFLSSYEQYF,TGTGCCAGCAGCAAAGAAGGGGGCGGGTTCCTTAGCTCCTACGAGCAGTACTTC
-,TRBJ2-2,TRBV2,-,CASREYHAGELFF,TGTGCCAGCAGAGAGTACCATGCCGGGGAGCTGTTTTTT
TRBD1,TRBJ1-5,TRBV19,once,CASSIGQGAYQPQHF,TGTGCCAGTAGTATAGGACAGGGGGCGTATCAGCCCCAGCATTTT
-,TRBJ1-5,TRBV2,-,CASSEQGPTNQPQHF,TGTGCCAGCAGTGAACAGGGGCCCACCAATCAGCCCCAGCATTTT
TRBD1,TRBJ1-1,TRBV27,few,CASSLSGQYLGTEAFF,TGTGCCAGCAGTTTATCGGGACAGTACTTGGGCACTGAAGCTTTCTTT
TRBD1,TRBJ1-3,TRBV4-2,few,CASSLTGVSGNTIYF,TGTGCCAGCAGCCTGACAGGGGTCTCTGGAAACACCATATATTTT
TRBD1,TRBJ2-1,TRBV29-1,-,CSAGDRINEQFF,TGCAGCGCTGGGGACAGAATCAATGAGCAGTTCTTC
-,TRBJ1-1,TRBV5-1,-,CASSSGQKNTEAFF,TGCGCCAGCAGCTCCGGACAGAAGAACACTGAAGCTTTCTTT
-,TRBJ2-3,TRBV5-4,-,CASSNRMSDTQYF,TGTGCCAGCAGCAACAGGATGTCAGATACGCAGTATTTT
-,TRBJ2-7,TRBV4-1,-,CASSQDGYEQYF,TGCGCCAGCAGCCAAGACGGGTACGAGCAGTACTTC
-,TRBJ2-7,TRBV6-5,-,CASSWFGGSSYEQYF,TGTGCCAGCAGCTGGTTCGGCGGTAGCTCCTACGAGCAGTACTTC
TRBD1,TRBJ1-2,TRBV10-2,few,CASRDGDRGDYGYTF,TGCGCCAGCAGGGATGGGGACAGGGGGGACTATGGCTACACCTTC